Presented here are 21 T cell receptor beta chains from one specimen sequenced in a study of cytomegalovirus exposure and HLA in healthy donors. Researchers ran the PCR with 60 Vbeta and 13 Jbeta primers. Generated by immunoSEQ multiplex PCR, the TCRdb table keeps only in-frame clones and is missing some. The repertoire shows 200,000 to 250,000 clones; the top ten hold roughly 1.2%. The sequencing sample was made of PBMCs. The origin of the receptors is a girl aged 2 to 9 in good health and CMV-seropositive.

This chain uses TRBV5-1 with TRBJ2-3, with D unresolved. This CDR3 spans 12 amino acids. Germline V lookup: CDR1 SGHRS, CDR2 YFSETQ. Trimming removed 5 bases at V and 3 bases at J, with 7 bases between. The CDR3 DNA follows: TGCGCCAGCAGGGTAGAGACAGATACGCAGTATTTT. The encoded protein is CASRVETDTQYF.

This chain joins TRBV13 and TRBJ2-1, with 7 bases matching TRBD1. There are 14 residues in the CDR3. Germline trimming cut 4 bases from V and 7 bases from J; bases unmatched to any gene: 7. The germline CDR1 and CDR2 sequences are PRHDT and FYEKMQ (reference sequence). The CDR3, as DNA: TGTGCCAGCAGCTCGACAGGGAAGCTGAATGAGCAGTTCTTC. This translates into CASSSTGKLNEQFF.

The J gene is TRBJ1-1, the V gene TRBV7-9; no reliable D call. This CDR3 comprises 14 residues. V lost 3 bases to trimming and J lost 1 base, with 9 bases between them. Germline CDR1 and CDR2: SEHNR and FQNEAQ (reference sequence). The CDR3 region has the DNA TGTGCCAGCAGCTTGCGAGGCTGGAACACTGAAGCTTTCTTT. It encodes CASSLRGWNTEAFF.

The V and J genes are TRBV10-3 and TRBJ2-4; D is undetermined. The CDR3 length is 17 residues. CDR1 is ENHRY, CDR2 SYGVKD, per germline. V lost 3 bases and J lost 0, with 15 bases in between. In DNA form, the CDR3 reads TGTGCCATCAGTGATCGGTGGTCCGACTTAGCCAAAAACATTCAGTACTTC. It yields the protein CAISDRWSDLAKNIQYF.

CDR3 in DNA: TGCGCCAGCAGTTACACCAGCGTTGAGCAGTTCTTC. The encoded protein is CASSYTSVEQFF. The chain employs TRBV5-1 and TRBJ2-1; D gene ambiguous. V gave up 5 bases and J gave up 9 bases, with 12 bases separating them. Germline V gene data show CDR1 as SGHRS and CDR2 as YFSETQ. CDR3 length: 12 residues.

Comment on this clone: This sample includes further DNA sequences coding for the same CDR3. The rearrangement joins TRBV27 to TRBJ1-1; 9 bases match TRBD1. CDR1 MNHEY and CDR2 SMNVEV come from the germline V gene (reference sequence). J was trimmed by 4 bases and V by 5 bases; bases with no gene match: 2. This CDR3 is 13 amino acids long. The CDR3 is CASSPDRGTEAFF. In DNA, the CDR3 is TGTGCCAGCAGTCCGGACAGGGGCACTGAAGCTTTCTTT.

This rearrangement joins TRBV27 to TRBJ2-1; D gene ambiguous. This CDR3 has 13 residues. Trimming left V 5 bases short and J 5 bases short, with 10 bases between. Looked up from germline, CDR1 is MNHEY and CDR2 is SMNVEV (reference sequence). Written as DNA, the CDR3 is TGTGCCAGCAGTGATAACACCGACAATGAGCAGTTCTTC. Protein sequence: CASSDNTDNEQFF.

The V gene is TRBV10-2, the J gene TRBJ2-1; D uncertain. CDR1 and CDR2 from the germline V gene are WSHSY and SAAADI. The CDR3 has 12 amino acids. Trimming removed 2 bases at V and 8 bases at J, with 7 bases between. DNA of the CDR3: TGCGCCAGCAGTGAGCCTACGGATGAGCAGTTCTTC. Its translation: CASSEPTDEQFF.

The chain links TRBV30 to TRBJ2-7; D gene uncertain. Trimming took 3 bases from V and 1 from J, leaving 13 bases between them. The CDR3 totals 14 residues. CDR1 GTSNPN and CDR2 SVGIG come from the germline V gene (reference sequence). CDR3 residues: CAWRYSPVSYEQYF. CDR3 bases: TGTGCCTGGAGGTACAGCCCCGTATCCTACGAGCAGTACTTC.

The chain is built from TRBV7-9 and TRBJ2-7; 8 positions match TRBD1. Unmatched junction bases numbered 6, after V lost 2 bases and J lost 3 bases. The CDR3 extends over 15 amino acids. CDR1 and CDR2 (germline): SEHNR, FQNEAQ (reference sequence). The CDR3 sequence: CASSLIRGQSYEQYF. The CDR3 nucleotides read TGTGCCAGCAGCTTAATCAGGGGGCAGAGCTACGAGCAGTACTTC.

The chain carries TRBV10-1 and TRBJ2-2; D is unresolved. Trimming cost V 0 bases and J 5 bases, with 7 bases left between them. In germline, CDR1 is WNHNN, CDR2 SYGVQD (reference sequence). This CDR3 spans 14 amino acids. CDR3 nucleotide sequence: TGCGCCAGCAGTGAGTCTGGCAGGACCGGGGAGCTGTTTTTT. This encodes CASSESGRTGELFF.

The CDR3 nucleotides are TGTGCCAGCAGCTTAGCGGACAGGGCCCCCTACGAGCAGTACTTC. This translates into CASSLADRAPYEQYF. The rearrangement joins TRBV5-5 to TRBJ2-7; 8 bases line up with TRBD1. The CDR3 covers 15 residues. V gave up 2 bases and J gave up 2 bases; unmatched junction bases: 6. CDR1 and CDR2 from the germline V gene are SGHKS and YYEKEE (reference sequence).

Notes on this clone: At one end the junction does not follow the germline gene, possibly because of a read error. The V gene is TRBV6-1, the J gene TRBJ1-4; D is unresolved. In germline, CDR1 is MNHNS, CDR2 SASEGT. The CDR3 loop spans 15 amino acids. CDR3 nucleotide sequence: TGTGCCGGCAGCCAGACCGCGGGAGTTATCGAGGAACTGTTTTTT. This codes for CAGSQTAGVIEELFF.

The CDR3 reads CASQGGAYNEQFF. CDR3 nucleotide sequence: TGTGCCAGCCAGGGGGGTGCCTACAATGAGCAGTTCTTC. V and J are TRBV10-3 and TRBJ2-1; D possibly corresponds to TRBD1 (7 bases). In germline, CDR1 is ENHRY, CDR2 SYGVKD. This CDR3 region has 13 residues. The V and J ends lost 10 bases and 2 bases respectively, with 12 bases between them.

The gene calls are TRBV19 and TRBJ2-1, with a possible D match to TRBD1 (5 bases). The germline V gene has CDR1 LNHDA and CDR2 SQIVND (reference sequence). The V gene lost 6 bases and the J gene lost 2 bases, with 14 bases spanning the gap. The CDR3 covers 15 residues. CDR3 residues: CASRPQGWTYNEQFF. CDR3 bases: TGTGCCAGTAGACCTCAGGGTTGGACCTACAATGAGCAGTTCTTC.

This chain uses TRBV29-1 with TRBJ2-5, with 14 bases fitting TRBD2. The CDR3 contains 15 residues. Germline V gene sequence: CDR1 SQVTM, CDR2 ANQGSEA. The V and J ends lost 5 bases and 3 bases, in that order; junction bases with no gene match: 5. The CDR3 region is CSVKRGLAGEETQYF. CDR3 sequence (DNA): TGCAGCGTTAAGAGGGGACTAGCGGGAGAAGAGACCCAGTACTTC.

This rearrangement joins TRBV5-6 to TRBJ2-2; 8 bases map to TRBD1. CDR3 size: 13 residues. Germline values: CDR1 SGHDT, CDR2 YYEEEE. J gave up 2 bases and V 7 bases, and 1 base lay outside the gene matches. CDR3 region: CASDRGNTGELFF. CDR3 sequence (DNA): TGTGCCAGCGACAGGGGAAACACCGGGGAGCTGTTTTTT.

The V call is TRBV18, the J call TRBJ1-2, with D perhaps matching TRBD1 (6 bases). In germline, CDR1 is KGHSH, CDR2 LQKENI. The CDR3 loop spans 13 amino acids. V was shortened by 3 bases and J by 4 bases, with 9 bases between the two germline ends. CDR3 bases: TGTGCCAGCTCACCGGACAGTCTCTATGGCTACACCTTC. The encoded protein is CASSPDSLYGYTF.

The chain couples TRBV4-1 to TRBJ1-3; 8 bases are a match to TRBD1. Germline values: CDR1 MGHRA, CDR2 YSYEKL. CDR3 length: 16 amino acids. The junction had 4 bases not matched to a gene; V was cut back by 0 bases and J by 3 bases. The CDR3 sequence: CASSQDQGARGNTIYF. The CDR3 region has the DNA TGCGCCAGCAGCCAAGATCAGGGGGCGCGTGGAAACACCATATATTTT.

This chain connects TRBV7-8 to TRBJ1-2; 8 nucleotides match TRBD1. The CDR3 runs 14 residues. Losses at the gene ends were 4 bases for V and 7 bases for J; bases not matched to a gene: 8. The germline CDR1 and CDR2 sequences are SGHVS and FQNEAQ. CDR3 bases: TGTGCCAGCAGCTCCGACCGGGACAGGAGTGGCTACACCTTC. Amino acid sequence: CASSSDRDRSGYTF. Full variable domain (remainder filled in from reference TRBV7-8 and TRBJ1-2): GAGVSQSPRYKVAKRGQDVALRCDPISGHVSLFWYQQALGQGPEFLTYFQNEAQLDKSGLPSDRFFAERPEGSVSTLKIQRTQQEDSAVYLCASSSDRDRSGYTFGSGTRLTVV.

The chain carries TRBV5-4 and TRBJ1-2; 8 bases are a match to TRBD1. Germline CDR1 and CDR2: SGHNT and YYREEE (reference sequence). Germline trimming cut 2 bases from V and 0 bases from J; bases unmatched to any gene: 3. The CDR3 spans 15 residues. The DNA of the CDR3 is TGTGCCAGCAGCTTACGCAGGGGGCCTAACTATGGCTACACCTTC. It translates to CASSLRRGPNYGYTF.